This record concerns one T cell receptor beta chain sequence. Its antigen specificity is not known. No per-base quality is available; no much larger clone lies one base away. The immunoSEQ Assay, a bias-controlled multiplex PCR, was used to amplify TCRbeta CDR3 regions from genomic DNA. As for how the authors treated the data: The number of nucleated cells in each sample was estimated by amplification of reference gene primers within the assay. Sequence reads were collapsed and filtered to measure the absolute abundance of every unique TCRbeta CDR3 rearrangement. For each sample, productive Simpson clonality was calculated as the square root of Simpson's diversity index over productive rearrangements. TCRdb's version of the immuneACCESS table is confined to in-frame rearrangements and falls short of the full clone set. An unresolved V gene accounts for under half of the shortfall where checked; the remainder is of unknown origin. Clone size and V and J calls were adopted from that table, with D and trimming inferred from the DNA. This sample comprises 250,000 to 300,000 clones, roughly 86% of them detected only once. The ten largest clones add up to around 3.6% of the sample.

The junction carries 8 bases between V and J, which are trimmed by 4 bases and 7 bases respectively. The CDR3 runs 11 amino acids, cysteine and phenylalanine included. The only DNA kept is the CDR3, 33 bases in frame from the first base. For CDR1 and CDR2, the germline V gene lists SQVTM and ANQGSEA. The data were taken from a study of blood T cell repertoires in COVID-19 (TCRdb year 2020). About the full investigation: Collaborator samples came from the United States, Italy and Spain and covered acute and convalescent phases of COVID-19. The dataset comprised deeply sampled blood TCRbeta repertoires from subjects exposed to, actively infected with, or recovered from COVID-19. The repertoires were made available in a free public database intended to serve as a resource for research on the immune response to SARS-CoV-2. The material from the prospective study consisted of cDNA or gDNA derived from T cells, B-cell-depleted T cells, or PBMCs. Where available, HLA class I and class II types were obtained from metadata supplied by the sample provider rather than from assay-based typing. The samples were drawn from the first 160 participants of the ongoing ImmuneRACE study and from 1,200 or so subjects provided by 6 global collaborators. A de-identified subject ID, COVID-19 status, age in years and sex were almost always included in the sample metadata. The paper as a whole reports these results and caveats: The quantity of clinical and demographic metadata differed by source and by participant and was supplied without curation.

The collaborating institutions used their own protocols to collect whole blood in K2EDTA tubes. For TCRbeta analysis, collaborators shipped samples as frozen whole blood, isolated PBMCs, or DNA extracted from either of those sample types. Sequenced: peripheral blood. This chain joins TRBV29-1 to TRBJ2-1; 5 matching bases give a weak D call of TRBD2. The source of this sequence is a man younger than 35 with active or convalescent COVID-19. The DNA sequence follows: TGCAGCGTTGTGCGAGGGAATGAGCAGTTCTTC. Its product reads: CSVVRGNEQFF.